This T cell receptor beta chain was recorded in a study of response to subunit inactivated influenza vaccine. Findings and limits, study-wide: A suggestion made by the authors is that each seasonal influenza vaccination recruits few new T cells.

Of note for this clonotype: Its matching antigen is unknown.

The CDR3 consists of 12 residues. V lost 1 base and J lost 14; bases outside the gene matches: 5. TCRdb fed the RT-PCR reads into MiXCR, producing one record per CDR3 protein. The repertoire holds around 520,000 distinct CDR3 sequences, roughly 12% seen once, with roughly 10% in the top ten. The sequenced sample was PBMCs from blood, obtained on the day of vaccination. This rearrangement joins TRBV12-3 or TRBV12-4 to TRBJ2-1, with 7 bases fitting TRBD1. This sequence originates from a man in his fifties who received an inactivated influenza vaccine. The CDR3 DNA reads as TGTGCCAGCAGTTTAGGACAGGGAGTTGAGTTCTTC. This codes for CASSLGQGVEFF.